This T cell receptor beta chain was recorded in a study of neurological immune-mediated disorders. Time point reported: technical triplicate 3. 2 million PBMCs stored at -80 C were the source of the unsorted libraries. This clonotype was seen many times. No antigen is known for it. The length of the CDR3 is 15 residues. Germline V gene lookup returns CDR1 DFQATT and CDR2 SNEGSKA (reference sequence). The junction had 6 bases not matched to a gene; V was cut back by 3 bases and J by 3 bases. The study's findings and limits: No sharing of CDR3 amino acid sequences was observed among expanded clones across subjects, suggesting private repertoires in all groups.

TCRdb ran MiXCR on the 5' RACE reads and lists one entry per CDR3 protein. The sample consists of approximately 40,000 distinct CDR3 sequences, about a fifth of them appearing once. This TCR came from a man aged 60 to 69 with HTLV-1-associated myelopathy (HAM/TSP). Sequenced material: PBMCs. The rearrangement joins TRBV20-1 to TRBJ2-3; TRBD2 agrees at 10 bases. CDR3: CSASRTSGKTDTQYF. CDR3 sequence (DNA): TGCAGTGCTAGTCGTACTAGCGGGAAGACAGATACGCAGTATTTT.